This TCR beta chain was sequenced for a study of shared clonotypes between healthy human individuals. Profiling relied on immunoSEQ multiplex PCR, and the TCRdb table lists in-frame clones only, not all of them. The table has some 980,000 clones, approximately 80% seen once; the top ten hold around 1.5%. The sample holds a few counts of this clone. This CDR3 is built from 12 residues. V dropped 2 bases and J dropped 6 bases, with 5 bases sitting between them. Germline assignment: CDR1 MNHNS and CDR2 SASEGT. Sequencing was done on a sample of memory CD4+ T cells sorted from blood. Subset specified: CD45RA-negative fraction. This chain connects TRBV6-1 to TRBJ1-5; unclear D gene. The source is a man between 18 and 29 years old in good health. Here the CDR3 DNA reads TGTGCCAGCAGTGAATTAAGTCAGCCCCAGCATTTT. Translated, it gives CASSELSQPQHF.